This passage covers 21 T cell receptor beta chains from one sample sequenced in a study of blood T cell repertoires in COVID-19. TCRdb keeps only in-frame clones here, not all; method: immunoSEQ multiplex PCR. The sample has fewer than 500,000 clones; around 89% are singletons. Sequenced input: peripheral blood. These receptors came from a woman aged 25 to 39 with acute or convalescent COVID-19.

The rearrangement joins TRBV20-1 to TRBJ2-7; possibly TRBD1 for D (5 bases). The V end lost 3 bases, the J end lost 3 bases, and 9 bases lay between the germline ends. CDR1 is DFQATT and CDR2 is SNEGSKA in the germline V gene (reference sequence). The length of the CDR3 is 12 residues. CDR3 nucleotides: TGCAGTGCTAGTCGCCAGGGCTACGAGCAGTACTTC. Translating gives CSASRQGYEQYF.

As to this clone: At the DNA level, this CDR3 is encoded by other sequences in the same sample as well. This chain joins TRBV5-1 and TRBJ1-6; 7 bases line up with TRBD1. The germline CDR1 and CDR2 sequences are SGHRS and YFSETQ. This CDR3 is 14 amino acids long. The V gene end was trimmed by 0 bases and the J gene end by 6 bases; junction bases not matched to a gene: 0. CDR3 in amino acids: CASSLDRGNSPLHF. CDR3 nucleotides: TGCGCCAGCAGCTTGGACAGGGGTAATTCACCCCTCCACTTT.

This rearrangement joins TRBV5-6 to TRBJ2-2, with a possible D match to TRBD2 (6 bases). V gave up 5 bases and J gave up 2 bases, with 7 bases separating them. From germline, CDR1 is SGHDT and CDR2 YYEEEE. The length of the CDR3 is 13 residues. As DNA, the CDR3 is TGTGCCAGCAGGGGGGGAAACACCGGGGAGCTGTTTTTT. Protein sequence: CASRGGNTGELFF.

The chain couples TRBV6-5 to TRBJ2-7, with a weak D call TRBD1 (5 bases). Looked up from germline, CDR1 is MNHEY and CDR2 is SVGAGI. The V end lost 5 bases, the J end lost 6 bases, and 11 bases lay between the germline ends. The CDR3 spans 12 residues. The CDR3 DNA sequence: TGTGCCAGCAGTCGACTCAGGGTCGAGCAGTACTTC. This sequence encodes CASSRLRVEQYF.

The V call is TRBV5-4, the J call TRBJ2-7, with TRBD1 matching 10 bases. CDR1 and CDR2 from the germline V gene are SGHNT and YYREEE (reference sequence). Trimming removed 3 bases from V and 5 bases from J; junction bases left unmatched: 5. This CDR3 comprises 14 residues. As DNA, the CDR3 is TGTGCCAGCAGCTCCCGGGACAGGGGTAACGAGCAGTACTTC. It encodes CASSSRDRGNEQYF.

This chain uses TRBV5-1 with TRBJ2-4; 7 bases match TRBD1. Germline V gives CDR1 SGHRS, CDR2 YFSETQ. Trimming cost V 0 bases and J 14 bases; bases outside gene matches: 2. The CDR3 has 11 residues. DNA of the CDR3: TGCGCCAGCAGCTTGGATGGGACAGAGTACTTC. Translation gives CASSLDGTEYF.

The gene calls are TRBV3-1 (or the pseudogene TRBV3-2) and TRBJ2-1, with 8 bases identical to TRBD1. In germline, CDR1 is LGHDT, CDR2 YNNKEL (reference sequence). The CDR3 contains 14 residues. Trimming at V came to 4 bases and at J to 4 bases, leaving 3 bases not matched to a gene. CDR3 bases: TGTGCCAGCAGCCCATGGACAGGGTACAATGAGCAGTTCTTC. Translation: CASSPWTGYNEQFF.

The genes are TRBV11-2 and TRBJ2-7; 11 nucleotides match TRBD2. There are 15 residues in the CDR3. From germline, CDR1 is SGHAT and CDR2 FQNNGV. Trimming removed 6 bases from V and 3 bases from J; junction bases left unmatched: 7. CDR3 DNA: TGTGCCAGCAGAGACCTAGCGGGGGGAAACTACGAGCAGTACTTC. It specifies CASRDLAGGNYEQYF.

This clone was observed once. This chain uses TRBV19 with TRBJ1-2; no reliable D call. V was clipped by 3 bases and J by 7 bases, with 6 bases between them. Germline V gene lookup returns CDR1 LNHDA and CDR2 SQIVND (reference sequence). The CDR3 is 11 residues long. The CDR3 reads CASSIGPGYTF. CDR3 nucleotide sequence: TGTGCCAGTAGTATTGGGCCTGGCTACACCTTC.

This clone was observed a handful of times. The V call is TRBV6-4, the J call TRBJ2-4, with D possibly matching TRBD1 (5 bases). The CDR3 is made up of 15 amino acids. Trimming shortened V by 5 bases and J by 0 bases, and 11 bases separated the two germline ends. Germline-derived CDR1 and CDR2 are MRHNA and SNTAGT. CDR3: CASSQRGLAKNIQYF. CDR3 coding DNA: TGTGCCAGCAGTCAAAGGGGATTAGCCAAAAACATTCAGTACTTC.

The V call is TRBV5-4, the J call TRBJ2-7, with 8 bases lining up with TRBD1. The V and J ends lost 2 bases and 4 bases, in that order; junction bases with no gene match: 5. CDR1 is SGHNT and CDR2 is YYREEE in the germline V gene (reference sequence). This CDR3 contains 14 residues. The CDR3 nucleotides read TGTGCCAGCAGCTTCCCAGGGGGCGTATACGAGCAGTACTTC. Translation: CASSFPGGVYEQYF.

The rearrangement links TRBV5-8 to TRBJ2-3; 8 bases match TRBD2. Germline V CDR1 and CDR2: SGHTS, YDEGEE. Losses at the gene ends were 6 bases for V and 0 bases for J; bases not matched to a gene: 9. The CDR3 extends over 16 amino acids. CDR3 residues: CASNIAGGTSTDTQYF. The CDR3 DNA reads TGTGCCAGCAACATTGCGGGGGGCACTAGCACAGATACGCAGTATTTT.

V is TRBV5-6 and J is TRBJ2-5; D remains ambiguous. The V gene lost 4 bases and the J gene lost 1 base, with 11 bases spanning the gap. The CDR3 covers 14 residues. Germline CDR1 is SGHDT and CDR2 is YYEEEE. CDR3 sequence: CASSQVVGQETQYF. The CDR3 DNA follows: TGTGCCAGCAGCCAGGTGGTCGGCCAAGAGACCCAGTACTTC.

CDR3 sequence (DNA): TGTGCCAGCAGTCAAAGATTGAGGGACAGTCCCAGACTAGCCAAAAACATTCAGTACTTC. Amino acids: CASSQRLRDSPRLAKNIQYF. The rearrangement uses TRBV21-1 and TRBJ2-4; TRBD1 was called by the table and not checked on the DNA. TRBV21-1 represents a pseudogene. The CDR3 totals 20 residues.

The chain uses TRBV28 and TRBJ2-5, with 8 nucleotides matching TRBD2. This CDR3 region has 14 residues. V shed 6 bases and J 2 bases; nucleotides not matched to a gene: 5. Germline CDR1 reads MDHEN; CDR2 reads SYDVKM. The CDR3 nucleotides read TGTGCCAGCAGCCCTCGGGGGGGGCAAGAGACCCAGTACTTC. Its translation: CASSPRGGQETQYF.

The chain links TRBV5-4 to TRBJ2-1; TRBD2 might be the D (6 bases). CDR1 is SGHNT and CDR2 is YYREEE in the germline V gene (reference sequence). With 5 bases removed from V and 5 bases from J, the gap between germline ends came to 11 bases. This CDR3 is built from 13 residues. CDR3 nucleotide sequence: TGTGCCAGCAGGACGGGGGTAAACAATGAGCAGTTCTTC. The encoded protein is CASRTGVNNEQFF.

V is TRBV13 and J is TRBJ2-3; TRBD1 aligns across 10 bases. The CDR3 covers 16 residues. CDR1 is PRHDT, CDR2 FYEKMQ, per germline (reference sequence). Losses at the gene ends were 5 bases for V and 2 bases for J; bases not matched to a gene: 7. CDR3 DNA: TGTGCCAGCAGCGCCAGACAGGGGGCCCCCACAGATACGCAGTATTTT. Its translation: CASSARQGAPTDTQYF.

CDR3 nucleotides: TGCGCCAGCACCGCCACAGGGGCGTCCTACGAGCAGTACTTC. It is translated as CASTATGASYEQYF. The chain links TRBV5-1 to TRBJ2-7; TRBD1 matches at 7 bases. In germline, CDR1 is SGHRS, CDR2 YFSETQ. The CDR3 loop spans 14 amino acids. The junction had 7 bases not matched to a gene; V was cut back by 6 bases and J by 1 base. Full variable domain (remainder filled in from reference TRBV5-1 and TRBJ2-7): KAGVTQTPRYLIKTRGQQVTLSCSPISGHRSVSWYQQTPGQGLQFLFEYFSETQRNKGNFPGRFSGRQFSNSRSEMNVSTLELGDSALYLCASTATGASYEQYFGPGTRLTVT.

CDR3: CASSLGEGRAGELFF. CDR3 bases: TGTGCCAGCAGCTTAGGGGAGGGGCGCGCCGGGGAGCTGTTTTTT. The chain has TRBV7-8 and TRBJ2-2; 7 bases match TRBD2. Germline trimming cut 1 base from V and 6 bases from J; bases unmatched to any gene: 5. The germline gives CDR1 SGHVS, CDR2 FQNEAQ. CDR3 length: 15 residues.

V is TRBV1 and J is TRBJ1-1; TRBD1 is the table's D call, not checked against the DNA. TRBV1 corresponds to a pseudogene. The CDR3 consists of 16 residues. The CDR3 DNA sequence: TGCACCAGCAGCCAAGATTCTGTACAGTTGAACACTGAAGCTTTCTTT. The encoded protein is CTSSQDSVQLNTEAFF.

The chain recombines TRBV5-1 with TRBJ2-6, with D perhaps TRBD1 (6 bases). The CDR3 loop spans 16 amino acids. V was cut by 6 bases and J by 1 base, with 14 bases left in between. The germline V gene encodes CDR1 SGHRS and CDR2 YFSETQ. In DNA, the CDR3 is TGCGCCAGCACGCAGGGGAGAATATCTGGGGCCAACGTCCTGACTTTC. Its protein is CASTQGRISGANVLTF.